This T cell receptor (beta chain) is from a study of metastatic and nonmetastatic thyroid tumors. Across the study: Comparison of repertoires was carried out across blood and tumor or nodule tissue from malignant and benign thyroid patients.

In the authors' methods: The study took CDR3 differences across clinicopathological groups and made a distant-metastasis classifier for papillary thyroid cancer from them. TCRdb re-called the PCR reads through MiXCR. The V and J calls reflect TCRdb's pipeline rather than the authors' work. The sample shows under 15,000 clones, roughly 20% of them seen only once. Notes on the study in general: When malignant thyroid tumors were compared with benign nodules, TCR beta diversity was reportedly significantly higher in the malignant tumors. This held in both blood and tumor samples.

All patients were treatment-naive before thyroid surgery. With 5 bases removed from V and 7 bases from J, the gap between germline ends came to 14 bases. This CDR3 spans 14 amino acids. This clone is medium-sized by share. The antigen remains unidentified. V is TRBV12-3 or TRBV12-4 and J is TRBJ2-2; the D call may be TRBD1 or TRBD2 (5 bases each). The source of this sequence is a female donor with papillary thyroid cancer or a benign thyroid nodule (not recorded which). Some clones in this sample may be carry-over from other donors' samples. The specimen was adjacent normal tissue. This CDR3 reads CASSREGLGGELFF. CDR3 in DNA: TGTGCCAGCAGTCGCGAGGGGTTGGGCGGGGAGCTGTTTTTT.